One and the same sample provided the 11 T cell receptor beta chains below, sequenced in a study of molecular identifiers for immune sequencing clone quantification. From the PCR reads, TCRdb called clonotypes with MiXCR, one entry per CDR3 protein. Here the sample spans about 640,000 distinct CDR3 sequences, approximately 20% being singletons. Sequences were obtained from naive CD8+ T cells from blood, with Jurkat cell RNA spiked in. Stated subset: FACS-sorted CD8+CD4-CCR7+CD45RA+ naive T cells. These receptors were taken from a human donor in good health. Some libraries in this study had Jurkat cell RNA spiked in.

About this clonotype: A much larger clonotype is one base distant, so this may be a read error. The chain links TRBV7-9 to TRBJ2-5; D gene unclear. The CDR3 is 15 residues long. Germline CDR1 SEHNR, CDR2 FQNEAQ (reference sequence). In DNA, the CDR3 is TGTGCCAGCAGCTTAAGTTCGATGGGCCAAGAGGCCCAGTACTTC. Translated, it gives CASSLSSMGQEAQYF.

In DNA, the CDR3 is TGTGCCAGCAGCCGCTGGGAGGGGGCAAATCCTAATAGTGAGCAGTTCTTC. This codes for CASSRWEGANPNSEQFF. The chain joins TRBV6-2 or TRBV6-3 to TRBJ2-1; perhaps D is TRBD1 or TRBD2 (7 bases each). Germline-derived CDR1 and CDR2 are MNHEY and SVGEGT. The CDR3 runs 17 residues. The V and J ends lost 6 bases and 9 bases respectively, with 27 bases between them.

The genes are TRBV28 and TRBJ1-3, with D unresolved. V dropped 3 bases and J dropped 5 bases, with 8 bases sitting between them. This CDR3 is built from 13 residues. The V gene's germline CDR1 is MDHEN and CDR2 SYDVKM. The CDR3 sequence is CASSFYGRNTIYF. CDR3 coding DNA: TGTGCCAGCAGTTTCTACGGTAGAAACACCATATATTTT.

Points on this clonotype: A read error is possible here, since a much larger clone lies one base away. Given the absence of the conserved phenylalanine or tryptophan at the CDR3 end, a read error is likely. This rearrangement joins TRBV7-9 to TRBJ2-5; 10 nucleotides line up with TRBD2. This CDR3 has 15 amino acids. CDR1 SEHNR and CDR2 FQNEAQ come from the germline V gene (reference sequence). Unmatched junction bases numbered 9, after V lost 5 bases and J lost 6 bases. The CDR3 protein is CASSPGTSERQTQYS. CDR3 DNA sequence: TGTGCCAGCAGCCCCGGGACTAGCGAGCGACAGACCCAGTACTCC.

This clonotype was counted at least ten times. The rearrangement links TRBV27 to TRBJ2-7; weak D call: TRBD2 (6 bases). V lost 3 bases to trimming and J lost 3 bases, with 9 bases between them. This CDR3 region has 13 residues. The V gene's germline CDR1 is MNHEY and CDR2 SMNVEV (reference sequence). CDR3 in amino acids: CASSFSGVYEQYF. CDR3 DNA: TGTGCCAGCAGTTTTTCGGGGGTCTACGAGCAGTACTTC.

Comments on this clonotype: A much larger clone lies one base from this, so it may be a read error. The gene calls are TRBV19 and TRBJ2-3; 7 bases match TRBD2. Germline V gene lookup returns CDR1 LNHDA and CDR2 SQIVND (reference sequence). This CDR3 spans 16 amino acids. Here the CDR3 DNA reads TGTGCCAGTAGTATAAGCAGGACGGCGGGAGAAGATGCGCAGTATTTT. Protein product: CASSISRTAGEDAQYF.

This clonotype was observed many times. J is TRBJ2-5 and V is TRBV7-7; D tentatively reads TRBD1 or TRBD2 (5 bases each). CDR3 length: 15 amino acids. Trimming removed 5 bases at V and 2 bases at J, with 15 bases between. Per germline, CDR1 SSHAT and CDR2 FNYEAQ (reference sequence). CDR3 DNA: TGTGCCAGCAGCGACATGCCGGGACGACAAGAGACCCAGTACTTC. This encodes CASSDMPGRQETQYF.

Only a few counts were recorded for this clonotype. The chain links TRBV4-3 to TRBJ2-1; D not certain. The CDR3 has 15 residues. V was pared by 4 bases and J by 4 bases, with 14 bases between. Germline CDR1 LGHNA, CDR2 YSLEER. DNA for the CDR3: TGCGCCAGCAGCCCGGGCCAACTTGATTACAATGAGCAGTTCTTC. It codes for CASSPGQLDYNEQFF.

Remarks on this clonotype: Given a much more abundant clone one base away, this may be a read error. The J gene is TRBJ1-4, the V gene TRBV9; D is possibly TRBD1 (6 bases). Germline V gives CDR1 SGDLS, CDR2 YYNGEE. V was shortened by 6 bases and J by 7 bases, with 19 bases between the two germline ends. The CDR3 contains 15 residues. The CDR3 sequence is CASNPEGDSGEKLFF. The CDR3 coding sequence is TGTGCCAGCAACCCAGAGGGGGATTCGGGTGAAAAACTGTTTTTT.

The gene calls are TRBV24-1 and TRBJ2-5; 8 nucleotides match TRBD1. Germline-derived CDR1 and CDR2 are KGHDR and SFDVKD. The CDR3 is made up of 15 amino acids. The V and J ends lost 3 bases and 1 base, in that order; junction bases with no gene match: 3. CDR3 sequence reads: CATSDITGGQETQYF. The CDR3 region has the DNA TGTGCCACCAGTGATATAACAGGGGGCCAAGAGACCCAGTACTTC.

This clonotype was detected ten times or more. Here the CDR3 DNA reads TGTGCCAGCAGCTTAATGGGGAGCAATCAGCCCCAGCATTTT. This codes for CASSLMGSNQPQHF. The chain has TRBV5-6 and TRBJ1-5; unclear D gene. V lost 2 bases and J 1 base, leaving 7 bases between the germline ends. The CDR3 runs to 14 residues. Germline values: CDR1 SGHDT, CDR2 YYEEEE.